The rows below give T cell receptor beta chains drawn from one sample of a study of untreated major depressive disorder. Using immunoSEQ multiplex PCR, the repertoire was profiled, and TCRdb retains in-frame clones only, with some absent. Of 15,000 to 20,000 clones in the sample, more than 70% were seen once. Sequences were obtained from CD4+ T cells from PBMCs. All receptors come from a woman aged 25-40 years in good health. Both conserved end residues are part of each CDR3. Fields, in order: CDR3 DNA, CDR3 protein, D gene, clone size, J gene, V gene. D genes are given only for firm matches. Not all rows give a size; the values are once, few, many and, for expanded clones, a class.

DNA: TGCGCCAGCAGCCAACGGGGGGCGCAGGACTATGGCTACACCTTC; CDR3: CASSQRGAQDYGYTF; D: .; size: .; J: TRBJ1-2; V: TRBV4-3
DNA: TGTGCCAGCAGGTCGGAACTAGCGGGATGGTTCTCCTACGAGCAGTACTTC; CDR3: CASRSELAGWFSYEQYF; D: TRBD2; size: .; J: TRBJ2-7; V: TRBV2
DNA: TGTGCCAGCAGCGTAGCAGGGACTAGCGGGAGGGCCAATGAGCAGTTCTTC; CDR3: CASSVAGTSGRANEQFF; D: TRBD2; size: .; J: TRBJ2-1; V: TRBV9
DNA: TGTGCCAGCAGTTTACGAGCGGGAGCGCGAGAGCAGTACTTC; CDR3: CASSLRAGAREQYF; D: TRBD2; size: .; J: TRBJ2-7; V: TRBV28
DNA: TGCGCCAGCAGCTGGGGACTAGCGGGTTACAATGAGCAGTTCTTC; CDR3: CASSWGLAGYNEQFF; D: TRBD2; size: .; J: TRBJ2-1; V: TRBV5-1
DNA: TGTGCCAGCAGGGAGACAGGGGCAGACTATGGCTACACCTTC; CDR3: CASRETGADYGYTF; D: TRBD1; size: .; J: TRBJ1-2; V: TRBV25-1
DNA: TGTGCCAGTAGTATAAAGGGGACTAGCGGGAGGGCGGTGTATGAGCAGTTCTTC; CDR3: CASSIKGTSGRAVYEQFF; D: TRBD2; size: .; J: TRBJ2-1; V: TRBV19
DNA: TGTGCCAGCAGCAAAGGACAGGGTCTAGGCTACACCTTC; CDR3: CASSKGQGLGYTF; D: TRBD1; size: .; J: TRBJ1-2; V: TRBV6-5
DNA: TGTGCCTGGAGTGTCGGTACAGTAATGGGGCAGCCCCAGCATTTT; CDR3: CAWSVGTVMGQPQHF; D: .; size: .; J: TRBJ1-5; V: TRBV30
DNA: TGTGCCAGCAGCTTTGCCGGGACAGGGGGCTTAAGGAGCAATCAGCCCCAGCATTTT; CDR3: CASSFAGTGGLRSNQPQHF; D: TRBD1; size: .; J: TRBJ1-5; V: TRBV7-8
DNA: TGTGCCAGCAGTGACCACCTCTCTGGAAACACCATATATTTT; CDR3: CASSDHLSGNTIYF; D: .; size: .; J: TRBJ1-3; V: TRBV6-1
DNA: TGTGCCAGCAGCTTATGGGGTCTCGATGAAAAACTGTTTTTT; CDR3: CASSLWGLDEKLFF; D: .; size: .; J: TRBJ1-4; V: TRBV5-6
DNA: TGTGCCAGCAGCGTAGGGGGCAGTGGGGCCAACGTCCTGACTTTC; CDR3: CASSVGGSGANVLTF; D: .; size: .; J: TRBJ2-6; V: TRBV9
DNA: TGTGCCAGCAGCCGGCCCGGGACGGAGGGATATGGGCAGTACTTC; CDR3: CASSRPGTEGYGQYF; D: .; size: .; J: TRBJ2-7; V: TRBV5-4
DNA: TGTGCCAGCAGCCCAAAGGACAGGGGAGCTGGAACTAATGAAAAACTGTTTTTT; CDR3: CASSPKDRGAGTNEKLFF; D: TRBD1; size: .; J: TRBJ1-4; V: TRBV9
DNA: TGCGCCAGCAGCTTCACAGTCTCCTACGAGCAGTACTTC; CDR3: CASSFTVSYEQYF; D: .; size: .; J: TRBJ2-7; V: TRBV5-1
DNA: TGTGCCAGCAGCACCTCACTAGGCCTCGAGACCCAGTACTTC; CDR3: CASSTSLGLETQYF; D: .; size: once; J: TRBJ2-5; V: TRBV11-2
DNA: TGTGCCAGCAGTCCCGGGGGTTTCTATGGCTACACCTTC; CDR3: CASSPGGFYGYTF; D: .; size: few; J: TRBJ1-2; V: TRBV6-5